A single sample gave rise to the 9 T cell receptor beta chains below, sequenced in a study of T cell changes during pregnancy in multiple sclerosis. The method was immunoSEQ multiplex PCR; TCRdb's version includes in-frame clones alone and lacks a portion of them. This sample has tens of thousands of clones, with about 89% found just once. The sequencing here drew on CD4+ T cells from peripheral blood mononuclear cells, taken in the first trimester of pregnancy. The receptors derive from a female donor with multiple sclerosis, enrolled in a pregnancy study.

The chain combines TRBV10-3 with TRBJ1-2, with 9 bases that match TRBD1. The CDR3 contains 14 residues. Unmatched junction bases numbered 5, after V lost 9 bases and J lost 0 bases. The V gene's germline CDR1 is ENHRY and CDR2 SYGVKD. This CDR3 is CAMKQGAANYGYTF. The CDR3 coding sequence is TGTGCCATGAAACAGGGGGCCGCTAACTATGGCTACACCTTC.

The rearrangement links TRBV7-2 to TRBJ2-7; TRBD1 matches at 8 bases. The CDR3 runs to 14 residues. Unmatched junction bases numbered 1, after V lost 1 base and J lost 2 bases. Germline V gene sequence: CDR1 SGHTA, CDR2 FQGNSA. CDR3 coding DNA: TGTGCCAGCAGCTTAGACAGGGGGACCTACGAGCAGTACTTC. Amino acids: CASSLDRGTYEQYF.

The V call is TRBV5-6, the J call TRBJ1-1, with 9 bases matching TRBD1. V was pared by 2 bases and J by 7 bases, with 9 bases of the junction left unmatched. CDR1 is SGHDT and CDR2 is YYEEEE in the germline V gene. The CDR3 covers 15 residues. In DNA, the CDR3 is TGTGCCAGCAGCTTTCGTCGGACAGGGGAAAATGAAGCTTTCTTT. Protein: CASSFRRTGENEAFF.

This clone occurred a few times. The chain links TRBV2 to TRBJ1-2; 10 bases fit TRBD1. CDR3 size: 12 residues. After removal of 6 bases from V and 9 bases from J, the junction contained 4 bases not matched to a gene. In germline, CDR1 is SNHLY, CDR2 FYNNEI. DNA of the CDR3: TGTGCCAGCAGGACAGGGGGCACCAGCTACACCTTC. Translation gives CASRTGGTSYTF.

This chain connects TRBV6-4 to TRBJ2-1; D is possibly TRBD2 (5 bases). Germline V gene data show CDR1 as MRHNA and CDR2 as SNTAGT. The CDR3 consists of 13 residues. V shed 4 bases and J shed 9 bases, with 13 bases lying between them. The CDR3 sequence is CASSVEGSSEQFF. The DNA for the CDR3 is TGTGCCAGCAGTGTTGAGGGATCGAGTGAGCAGTTCTTC.

This chain joins TRBV7-9 and TRBJ1-5, with TRBD1 identical over 7 bases. The V and J ends lost 0 bases and 4 bases, in that order; junction bases with no gene match: 3. This CDR3 spans 15 amino acids. The germline gives CDR1 SEHNR, CDR2 FQNEAQ (reference sequence). Here the CDR3 DNA reads TGTGCCAGCAGCTTAGCGGGACAGACGAATCAGCCCCAGCATTTT. Encoded protein: CASSLAGQTNQPQHF.

The V and J genes are TRBV30 and TRBJ1-6; 9 bases are a match to TRBD1. Germline V lookup: CDR1 GTSNPN, CDR2 SVGIG (reference sequence). The CDR3 length is 15 residues. Trimming removed 5 bases from V and 9 bases from J; junction bases left unmatched: 11. CDR3 bases: TGTGCCTGGGGGGACGGGACAGGGAGGGGTTCACCCCTCCACTTT. This codes for CAWGDGTGRGSPLHF. The variable domain in full, with the rest retrieved from reference TRBV30 and TRBJ1-6, is SQTIHQWPATLVQPVGSPLSLECTVEGTSNPNLYWYRQAAGRGLQLLFYSVGIGQISSEVPQNLSASRPQDRQFILSSKKLLLSDSGFYLCAWGDGTGRGSPLHFGNGTRLTVT.

This rearrangement joins TRBV7-8 to TRBJ1-1; 10 bases align to TRBD1. Germline loops: CDR1 SGHVS, CDR2 FQNEAQ. CDR3 size: 14 residues. V lost 3 bases, J lost 6 bases, and 4 bases stayed unmatched. CDR3 sequence (DNA): TGTGCCAGCAGCTTGTGGGGACAGGGGCCTGAAGCTTTCTTT. Translated, it gives CASSLWGQGPEAFF.

About this clone itself: The sample contains more than one DNA sequence encoding this CDR3. The rearrangement links TRBV18 to TRBJ2-5; D gene unclear. V was cut by 3 bases and J by 2 bases, with 7 bases left in between. The CDR3 has 13 amino acids. The germline V gene encodes CDR1 KGHSH and CDR2 LQKENI. CDR3 residues: CASSPSVQETQYF. In DNA form, the CDR3 reads TGTGCCAGCTCACCTAGTGTTCAAGAGACCCAGTACTTC. Full variable domain (missing parts from reference TRBV18 and TRBJ2-5): NAGVMQNPRHLVRRRGQEARLRCSPMKGHSHVYWYRQLPEEGLKFMVYLQKENIIDESGMPKERFSAEFPKEGPSILRIQQVVRGDSAAYFCASSPSVQETQYFGPGTRLLVL.